Following are 25 T cell receptor beta chains from one sample sequenced in a study of blood T cell repertoires in COVID-19. Measured with immunoSEQ multiplex PCR; TCRdb has only the in-frame clones, and not every one. This sample carries roughly 100,000 clones, more than 75% of them seen once, and the ten largest clones take about 9%. Sequencing input: peripheral blood. The receptors come from a man aged 60-69 years with active or convalescent COVID-19.

The CDR3 sequence: CASSEGASGKVEQFF. In DNA form, the CDR3 reads TGTGCCAGCAGCGAGGGGGCTAGCGGGAAAGTTGAGCAGTTCTTC. This sequence joins TRBV7-7 and TRBJ2-1, with 9 bases that match TRBD2. Germline-derived CDR1 and CDR2 are SSHAT and FNYEAQ (reference sequence). The CDR3 spans 15 residues. Trimming at V came to 5 bases and at J to 9 bases, leaving 11 bases not matched to a gene.

The rearrangement uses TRBV1 and TRBJ2-5; the D call of TRBD2 is as the table states it, not checked on the DNA. TRBV1 is recorded as a pseudogene. The CDR3 runs 16 residues. CDR3 nucleotides: TGCACCAGCAGTGCACACCGTCGACTTATCCAAGAGACCCAGTACTTC. Its translation: CTSSAHRRLIQETQYF.

This clone was counted between two and nine times. The rearrangement uses TRBV24-1 and TRBJ1-5; maybe TRBD1 (6 bases). Between the trimmed V and J ends, which lost 6 bases and 3 bases, there was a span of 11 bases. The CDR3 sequence is 14 residues long. Looked up from germline, CDR1 is KGHDR and CDR2 is SFDVKD. This CDR3 is CATSTQGPNQPQHF. For the CDR3, the DNA is TGTGCCACCAGTACACAGGGTCCCAATCAGCCCCAGCATTTT.

The chain combines TRBV6-6 with TRBJ2-7; TRBD1 matches at 7 bases. From germline, CDR1 is MNHNY and CDR2 SVGAGI (reference sequence). The CDR3 runs 13 residues. Trimming at V came to 5 bases and at J to 6 bases, leaving 7 bases not matched to a gene. CDR3: CASSPEGAGEQYF. The CDR3, as DNA: TGTGCCAGCAGTCCCGAGGGGGCTGGCGAGCAGTACTTC.

This clone was seen only a few times. The genes are TRBV7-2 and TRBJ2-2, with 14 bases fitting TRBD2. Germline trimming cut 4 bases from V and 7 bases from J; bases unmatched to any gene: 5. The length of the CDR3 is 16 residues. In germline, CDR1 is SGHTA, CDR2 FQGNSA. This chain's CDR3 is CASSSGLAGVNGELFF. The CDR3 DNA reads as TGTGCCAGCAGCTCGGGACTAGCGGGAGTGAACGGGGAGCTGTTTTTT.

The rearrangement links TRBV11-2 to TRBJ2-1; D uncertain. Trimming left V 1 base short and J 12 bases short, with 10 bases between. This CDR3 is 12 amino acids long. CDR1 is SGHAT and CDR2 is FQNNGV in the germline V gene. The CDR3 protein is CASSLGDGAQFF. The CDR3 DNA reads as TGTGCCAGCAGCTTAGGCGACGGAGCGCAGTTCTTC.

The gene calls are TRBV27 and TRBJ1-4; 12 bases are shared with TRBD1. V shed 4 bases and J 7 bases; nucleotides not matched to a gene: 4. The CDR3 extends over 15 amino acids. Germline CDR1 and CDR2: MNHEY and SMNVEV (reference sequence). The CDR3 sequence: CASSSGTGGFEKLFF. CDR3 sequence (DNA): TGTGCCAGCAGTTCCGGGACAGGGGGCTTTGAAAAACTGTTTTTT. Full variable domain (rest looked up from reference TRBV27 and TRBJ1-4): EAQVTQNPRYLITVTGKKLTVTCSQNMNHEYMSWYRQDPGLGLRQIYYSMNVEVTDKGDVPEGYKVSRKEKRNFPLILESPSPNQTSLYFCASSSGTGGFEKLFFGSGTQLSVL.

The gene calls are TRBV5-6 and TRBJ1-2; the D gene is possibly TRBD1 (5 bases). The V and J ends lost 2 bases and 4 bases respectively, with 15 bases between them. Germline assignment: CDR1 SGHDT and CDR2 YYEEEE. CDR3 length: 15 amino acids. The CDR3 DNA reads TGTGCCAGCAGCTTAACAGGCAGTGTAAGCTATGGCTACACCTTC. It specifies CASSLTGSVSYGYTF.

The chain combines TRBV5-8 with TRBJ1-2, with D hard to call. The CDR3 is made up of 15 amino acids. The V gene lost 1 base and the J gene lost 0 bases, with 10 bases spanning the gap. Germline CDR1 SGHTS, CDR2 YDEGEE. This CDR3 is CASSLWGEANYGYTF. CDR3 in DNA: TGTGCCAGCAGCTTGTGGGGAGAGGCTAACTATGGCTACACCTTC.

The rearrangement uses TRBV30 and TRBJ1-5; D is uncertain. CDR1 is GTSNPN and CDR2 is SVGIG in the germline V gene (reference sequence). The V end was cut by 2 bases, the J end by 2 bases, with 7 bases between. This CDR3 has 13 residues. The DNA of the CDR3 is TGTGCCTGGAGTTTAAGCCGCAATCAGCCCCAGCATTTT. As protein: CAWSLSRNQPQHF.

The chain recombines TRBV7-2 with TRBJ1-4, with 8 nucleotides matching TRBD1. The CDR3 has 16 residues. J lost 11 bases, V lost 3 bases, and 14 bases had no gene match. CDR1 is SGHTA, CDR2 FQGNSA, per germline. CDR3 coding DNA: TGTGCCAGCAGCTTCGCCTCCGGGACAGGACTCGGGAAACTGTTTTTT. It encodes CASSFASGTGLGKLFF.

The chain employs TRBV9 and TRBJ2-3; D is possibly TRBD2 (6 bases). V lost 0 bases, J lost 10 bases, and 12 bases lay in between. This CDR3 is 13 amino acids long. CDR1 and CDR2 from the germline V gene are SGDLS and YYNGEE. CDR3 coding DNA: TGTGCCAGCAGCGTAGAGTTGGAGGGCGCGCAGTATTTT. It translates to CASSVELEGAQYF.

As concerns this clone: The junction shows a germline mismatch at one end, possibly a read error. The V and J genes are TRBV28 and TRBJ2-7, with 11 bases identical to TRBD2. The CDR3 is 13 amino acids. CDR1 and CDR2 from the germline V gene are MDHEN and SYDVKM. The CDR3 region is CAGRTSGRYEQYF. The CDR3 DNA sequence: TGTGCCGGCAGGACTAGCGGGCGCTACGAGCAGTACTTC.

The chain uses TRBV5-1 and TRBJ2-5; 12 bases are a match to TRBD2. The CDR3 consists of 16 residues. The germline V gene has CDR1 SGHRS and CDR2 YFSETQ. The J segment lost 1 base and the V segment lost 4 bases, leaving 5 bases of the junction unmatched. In DNA form, the CDR3 reads TGCGCCAGCAGCCCGGGACTAGCGGGCTTCCAAGAGACCCAGTACTTC. Its protein product is CASSPGLAGFQETQYF.

The J gene is TRBJ1-2, the V gene TRBV23-1; TRBD1 is a possible D gene (5 bases). TRBV23-1 is annotated as an ORF whose role is uncertain. V was clipped by 2 bases and J by 9 bases, with 19 bases between them. CDR3 length: 15 residues. CDR3 sequence: CASSQPPQRDRCYTF. The CDR3 DNA is TGCGCCAGCAGTCAACCTCCCCAACGTGACAGATGCTACACCTTC.

This chain connects TRBV6-5 to TRBJ2-2; D gene ambiguous. The CDR3 runs to 14 residues. Trimming pared 6 bases from V and 2 bases from J, leaving 10 bases between. Germline V CDR1 and CDR2: MNHEY, SVGAGI. DNA for the CDR3: TGTGCCAGCAGCCACGGGTATAACACCGGGGAGCTGTTTTTT. Its protein is CASSHGYNTGELFF.

There are a few counts of this clone. The chain couples TRBV18 to TRBJ2-1; 11 bases align to TRBD2. Per germline, CDR1 KGHSH and CDR2 LQKENI. The CDR3 extends over 15 amino acids. V was clipped by 5 bases and J by 8 bases; unmatched bases: 8. CDR3 sequence: CASSTTSGTVHEQFF. The DNA of the CDR3 is TGTGCCAGCTCAACGACTAGCGGGACTGTACATGAGCAGTTCTTC.

The J gene is TRBJ2-4, the V gene TRBV5-6; perhaps TRBD1 as D (6 bases). Germline V CDR1 and CDR2: SGHDT, YYEEEE. The CDR3 extends over 14 amino acids. V was cut by 2 bases and J by 2 bases, with 8 bases left in between. CDR3 DNA sequence: TGTGCCAGCAGCTTACAGGGAACCAAAAACATTCAGTACTTC. Protein product: CASSLQGTKNIQYF. Based on the CDR3 plus reference TRBV5-6 and TRBJ2-4, the full variable domain is DAGVTQSPTHLIKTRGQQVTLRCSPKSGHDTVSWYQQALGQGPQFIFQYYEEEERQRGNFPDRFSGHQFPNYSSELNVNALLLGDSALYLCASSLQGTKNIQYFGAGTRLSVL.

There are a few counts of this clone. The chain has TRBV5-1 and TRBJ2-2; TRBD2 might be the D (5 bases). Deletions cut 1 base from V and 6 bases from J, with 10 bases between. This CDR3 is built from 14 residues. Germline CDR1 SGHRS, CDR2 YFSETQ. The CDR3 loop reads CASSLSSGAGELFF. The DNA of the CDR3 is TGCGCCAGCAGCTTGTCCAGCGGCGCCGGGGAGCTGTTTTTT.

The chain recombines TRBV11-2 with TRBJ2-1, with a weak D call TRBD2 (6 bases). V lost 0 bases to trimming and J lost 9 bases, with 9 bases between them. This CDR3 comprises 13 residues. Germline V gives CDR1 SGHAT, CDR2 FQNNGV. The CDR3 region is CASSLELAGEQFF. The CDR3 DNA follows: TGTGCCAGCAGCTTAGAACTAGCAGGTGAGCAGTTCTTC.

This clone appeared a few times. The chain carries TRBV5-1 and TRBJ2-7; a weak D match, TRBD1 (5 bases). The CDR3 is 15 residues long. The germline V gene has CDR1 SGHRS and CDR2 YFSETQ. Trimming removed 3 bases at V and 2 bases at J, with 15 bases between. Here the CDR3 DNA reads TGCGCCAGCAGCTGGGATGACAGCGCTGCCTACGAGCAGTACTTC. Its protein product is CASSWDDSAAYEQYF.

V usage is TRBV11-2 and J usage is TRBJ2-1, with 10 bases matching TRBD2. CDR1 is SGHAT, CDR2 FQNNGV, per germline. The junction had 7 bases not matched to a gene; V was cut back by 1 base and J by 7 bases. The CDR3 extends over 16 amino acids. The chain's CDR3 is CASSLASGRAVNEQFF. CDR3 in DNA: TGTGCCAGCAGCTTAGCCAGCGGGAGGGCAGTAAATGAGCAGTTCTTC.

This clone was detected only a few times. The chain uses TRBV9 and TRBJ2-5, with D perhaps TRBD1 (7 bases). Germline CDR1 is SGDLS and CDR2 is YYNGEE. V was shortened by 2 bases and J by 2 bases, with 13 bases between the two germline ends. The CDR3 has 15 amino acids. Here the CDR3 reads CASSVLQGGQETQYF. CDR3 nucleotide sequence: TGTGCCAGCAGCGTTTTGCAGGGGGGACAAGAGACCCAGTACTTC.

The chain couples TRBV24-1 to TRBJ2-1; the match to TRBD2 covers 9 bases. V lost 8 bases and J lost 2; bases outside the gene matches: 0. The CDR3 sequence is 13 residues long. The germline gives CDR1 KGHDR, CDR2 SFDVKD. CDR3 DNA: TGTGCCACCACTAGCGGGACCTACAATGAGCAGTTCTTC. It codes for CATTSGTYNEQFF.

The rearrangement links TRBV28 to TRBJ1-1, with TRBD1 matching over 8 bases. This CDR3 is 16 amino acids long. Germline-derived CDR1 and CDR2 are MDHEN and SYDVKM. V shed 5 bases and J 4 bases; nucleotides not matched to a gene: 12. CDR3 bases: TGTGCCAGCAGTCCACCTTTAGGACAGGGTAGCACTGAAGCTTTCTTT. Translating gives CASSPPLGQGSTEAFF.